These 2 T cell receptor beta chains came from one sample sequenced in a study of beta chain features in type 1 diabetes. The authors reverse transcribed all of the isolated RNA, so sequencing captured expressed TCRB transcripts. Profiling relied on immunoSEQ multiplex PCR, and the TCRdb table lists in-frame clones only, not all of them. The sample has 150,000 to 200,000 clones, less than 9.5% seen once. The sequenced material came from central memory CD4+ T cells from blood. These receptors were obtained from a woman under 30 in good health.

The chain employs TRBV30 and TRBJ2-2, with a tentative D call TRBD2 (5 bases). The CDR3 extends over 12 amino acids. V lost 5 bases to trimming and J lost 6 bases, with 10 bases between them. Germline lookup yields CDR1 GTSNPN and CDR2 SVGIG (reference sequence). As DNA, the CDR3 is TGTGCCTGGTCGAGGGAAGCCGGGGAGCTGTTTTTT. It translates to CAWSREAGELFF.

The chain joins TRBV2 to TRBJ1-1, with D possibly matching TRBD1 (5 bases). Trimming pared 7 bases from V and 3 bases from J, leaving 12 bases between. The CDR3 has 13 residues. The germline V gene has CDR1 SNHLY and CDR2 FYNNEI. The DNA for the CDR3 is TGTGCCAGCAATTTAAACAGGTACACTGAAGCTTTCTTT. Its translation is CASNLNRYTEAFF.